The 2 T cell receptor beta chains listed next were all sequenced from one sample in a study of response to subunit inactivated influenza vaccine. MiXCR, applied by TCRdb to the RT-PCR reads, yields one record per CDR3 protein. This table has 600,000 to 700,000 distinct CDR3 sequences, 13% to 15% appearing once. Sequences were derived from PBMCs from blood, sampled around two weeks before vaccination. These receptors were taken from a man between 50 and 59 years old who received an inactivated influenza vaccine.

There are a few counts of this clonotype. The rearrangement joins TRBV5-1 to TRBJ2-3; 7 nucleotides match TRBD1. CDR3 length: 15 residues. CDR1 and CDR2 (germline): SGHRS, YFSETQ. The trim removed 1 base at V and 6 bases at J, leaving 8 bases unmatched. The CDR3 is CASSLSTSTGDTQYF. The CDR3 DNA sequence: TGCGCCAGCAGCTTGTCTACCTCGACAGGGGATACGCAGTATTTT.

V gene TRBV27 combines with J gene TRBJ2-1; TRBD2 aligns across 13 bases. The V gene's germline CDR1 is MNHEY and CDR2 SMNVEV (reference sequence). The ends lost 5 bases at V and 9 bases at J; junction bases unmatched: 19. This CDR3 comprises 19 residues. DNA of the CDR3: TGTGCCAGCAGTAGAGGACTAGCGGGAGCCCTGGGCACCAATGGTGAGCAGTTCTTC. Its protein product is CASSRGLAGALGTNGEQFF.